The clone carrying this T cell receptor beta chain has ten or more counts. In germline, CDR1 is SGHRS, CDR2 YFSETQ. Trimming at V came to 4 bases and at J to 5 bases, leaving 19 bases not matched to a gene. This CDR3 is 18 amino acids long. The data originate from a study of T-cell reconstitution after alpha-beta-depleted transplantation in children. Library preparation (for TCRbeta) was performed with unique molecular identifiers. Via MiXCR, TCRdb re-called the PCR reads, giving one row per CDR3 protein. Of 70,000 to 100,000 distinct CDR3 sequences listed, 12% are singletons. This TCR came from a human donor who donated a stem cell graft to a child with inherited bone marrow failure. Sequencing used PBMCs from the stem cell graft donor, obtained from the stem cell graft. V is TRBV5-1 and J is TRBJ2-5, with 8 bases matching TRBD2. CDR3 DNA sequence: TGCGCCAGCAGCCCATACCCCGGGGATGAGCGGGAGTTTGAGACCCAGTACTTC. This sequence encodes CASSPYPGDEREFETQYF.